This TCR beta chain emerged from a study of T cell repertoires in cytomegalovirus infection. Study details: The public TCR beta signatures pointed to both CMV infection and matching HLA type. Study-wide points: Based on cumulative public TCR beta family frequency, carriers of CMV plus the relevant HLA were identified. What dominated the ex vivo response were HLA-C-restricted CMV-specific TCR beta clonotypes.

Germline V gives CDR1 SGHTA, CDR2 FQGTGA. The CDR3 totals 15 residues. The junction had 5 bases not matched to a gene; V was cut back by 5 bases and J by 2 bases. TCRdb re-analysed the reads in MiXCR, keeping a single row per CDR3 protein. The sample lists 200,000 or so distinct CDR3 sequences, under 30% occurring once. Note on this clonotype: Its antigen is currently unknown.

The sequence was collected from a human donor in good health (CMV status not recorded). Some clones in this sample may be carry-over from other donors' samples. Sequenced material: PBMCs. V usage is TRBV7-3 and J usage is TRBJ2-2; 7 bases match TRBD1. The CDR3 sequence: CASSGGQTNTGELFF. In DNA form, the CDR3 reads TGTGCCAGCAGCGGGGGACAGACAAACACCGGGGAGCTGTTTTTT.